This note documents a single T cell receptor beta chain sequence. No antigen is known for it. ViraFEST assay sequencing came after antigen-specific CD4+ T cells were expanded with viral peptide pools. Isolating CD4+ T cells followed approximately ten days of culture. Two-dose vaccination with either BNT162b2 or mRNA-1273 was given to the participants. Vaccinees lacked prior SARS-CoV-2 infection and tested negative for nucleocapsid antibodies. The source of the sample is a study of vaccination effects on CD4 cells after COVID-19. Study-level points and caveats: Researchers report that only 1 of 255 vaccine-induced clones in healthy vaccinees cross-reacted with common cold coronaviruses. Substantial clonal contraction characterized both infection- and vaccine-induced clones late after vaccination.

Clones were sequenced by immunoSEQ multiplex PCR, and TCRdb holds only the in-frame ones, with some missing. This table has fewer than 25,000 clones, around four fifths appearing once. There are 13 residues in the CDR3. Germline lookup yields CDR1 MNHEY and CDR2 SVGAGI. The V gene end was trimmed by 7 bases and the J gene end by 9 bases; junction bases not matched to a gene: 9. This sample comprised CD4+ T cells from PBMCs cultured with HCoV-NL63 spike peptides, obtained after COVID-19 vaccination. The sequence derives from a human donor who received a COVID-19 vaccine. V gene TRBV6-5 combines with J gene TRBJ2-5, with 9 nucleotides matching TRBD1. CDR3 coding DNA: TGTGCCAGCACCTGGGACAGGGCAGTGCCCCAGTACTTC. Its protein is CASTWDRAVPQYF.